Below, one T cell receptor beta chain is given with its context. This clone was counted ten times or more. Its antigen remains unidentified. No much larger clone is present one base from it, and per-base qualities are unavailable. This specimen comes from a study of blood T cell repertoires in COVID-19 (dated by TCRdb to 2020 to 2021). At the level of the whole study: The collaborator samples originated in the United States, Italy and Spain and spanned the acute and convalescent phases of COVID-19. The repertoires were released in a freely available public database intended as a resource for research on the immune response to SARS-CoV-2. The samples were drawn from two sources: the first 160 participants of the ongoing ImmuneRACE study, and about 1,300 subjects contributed by 6 global collaborators. Sample metadata almost always included a de-identified subject ID, COVID-19 status, age in years and sex. Subjects who had been exposed to COVID-19, were actively infected with it, or had recovered from it provided the deeply sampled blood TCRbeta repertoires that made up the dataset. The material from the prospective study consisted of cDNA or gDNA derived from T cells, B-cell-depleted T cells, or PBMCs. Where available, HLA class I and class II types were obtained from metadata supplied by the sample provider rather than from assay-based typing. Findings and caveats that apply to the study as a whole: Clinical and demographic metadata were provided uncurated, with the amount varying by source and participant.

Deletion took 4 bases off V and 2 bases off J, with a span of 14 bases between the germline ends. Via the germline V gene (reference sequence), CDR1 is SGHKS and CDR2 YYEKEE. The CDR3 numbers 15 residues from cysteine through phenylalanine. Only the CDR3 part of the read is kept: 45 bases, read in frame from the first base. Participants in the prospective study were aged about 18 to 95 years, lived in about two dozen United States geographic areas, and enrolled through a virtual design. In the prospective study, participants were assigned to cohorts based on the clinical history participants reported in a screening survey and a study questionnaire. Exposed participants had been in contact with someone with a PCR-confirmed or clinician-diagnosed COVID-19 case within 2 weeks of study entry. Each participant in the prospective study had whole blood, serum and a nasopharyngeal or oropharyngeal swab collected by mobile phlebotomists. Participants in the prospective study had the option to provide additional blood draws and questionnaires over an approximately 2-month period. Prospective study blood samples were shipped either frozen or at room temperature before DNA extraction.

TCRbeta CDR3 regions were amplified from genomic DNA using the immunoSEQ Assay, a bias-controlled multiplex PCR. The paper's data handling went like this. Nucleated cell counts per sample were estimated from amplification of reference gene primers within the assay. To quantify the absolute abundance of each unique TCRbeta CDR3 rearrangement, sequence reads were collapsed and filtered. For each sample, productive Simpson clonality was calculated as the square root of Simpson's diversity index over productive rearrangements. TCRdb's version of the immuneACCESS table is confined to in-frame rearrangements and falls short of the full clone set. An unresolved V gene accounts for under half of the shortfall where checked; the remainder is of unknown origin. The V and J calls and clone size are taken from that table; D and trimming were inferred from the DNA. The sample table holds 180,000 or so clones, of which more than 75% were seen once. Approximately 15% of the sample is in the top ten clones.

This chain is built from TRBV5-5 and TRBJ2-3; a weak D assignment points to TRBD1 (5 bases agree). Sequenced material: PBMCs or T cells enriched from blood (not recorded which). This receptor was obtained from a man between 60 and 75 years old who had been exposed to COVID-19. This receptor carries the CDR3 CASSPQGFHTDTQYF. The DNA reads TGTGCCAGCAGCCCGCAGGGTTTTCACACAGATACGCAGTATTTT.